This T cell receptor (beta chain) was recorded in a study of blood T cell repertoires in COVID-19. Study overall: Whether acute or convalescent, the COVID-19 samples came from the United States, Italy and Spain. PBMCs, B-cell-depleted T cells, or T cells provided the cDNA or gDNA that made up the material.

The CDR3 runs to 15 residues. The germline V gene encodes CDR1 SEHNR and CDR2 FQNEAQ (reference sequence). V lost 7 bases and J lost 0, with 13 bases in between. In the original analysis: Scientists estimated how many nucleated cells there were by amplifying reference gene primers. Data came from immunoSEQ multiplex PCR; TCRdb stores just in-frame clones and leaves some out. D and trimming come from the DNA, and the V and J calls and clone size come from that table. The sample shows approximately 150,000 clones, roughly four fifths of them seen only once. The chain employs TRBV7-9 and TRBJ2-1, with a possible D match to TRBD2 (6 bases). This receptor was identified in a man aged 60 to 69 with active or convalescent COVID-19. The material sequenced was peripheral blood. CDR3 bases: TGTGCCAGCAATCAAGCGGGTCGCTCCTACAATGAGCAGTTCTTC. Translated, it gives CASNQAGRSYNEQFF.